This T cell receptor beta chain was observed in a study of early T cells in non-severe SARS-CoV-2 infection. Across the whole study: The sequenced material was bulk RNA from unsorted whole blood, and its chains were unpaired. Overall study results and limits: VDJdb matching, biased toward anti-spike CD8 responses, missed private and CD4 specificities.

J was trimmed by 3 bases and V by 5 bases; bases with no gene match: 2. This CDR3 is 13 amino acids long. Germline V gives CDR1 MDHEN, CDR2 SYDVKM. Individual cDNA molecules carried attached unique molecular identifiers. TCRdb itself ran the 5' RACE reads through MiXCR, one entry per CDR3 protein. The data show over 55,000 distinct CDR3 sequences, with 9.5% to 15% seen just once and approximately 2.6% held by the top ten. This clonotype was observed many times. Its matching antigen is unknown. The TCR originated in an adult who was a healthcare worker with PCR-confirmed SARS-CoV-2 infection or an uninfected control (not recorded which). Material: whole blood, obtained at baseline. The V and J genes are TRBV28 and TRBJ1-2, with TRBD1 matching 8 bases. The CDR3 is CASSGTGHYGYTF. The CDR3 bases are TGTGCCAGCAGTGGGACAGGACACTATGGCTACACCTTC.